The 16 T cell receptor beta chains below were found in one sample sequenced in a study of T cell changes during pregnancy in multiple sclerosis. Libraries were prepared by immunoSEQ multiplex PCR; TCRdb keeps only in-frame clonotypes and omits some of them. Here the sample spans 30,000 to 45,000 clones, about 92% being singletons. The material was CD8+ T cells from peripheral blood mononuclear cells, obtained in the first trimester of pregnancy. The receptors here all came from a female donor with multiple sclerosis, enrolled in a pregnancy study.

The V and J genes are TRBV10-2 and TRBJ2-7; tentative D call: TRBD1 (5 bases). The CDR3 contains 16 residues. The V gene's germline CDR1 is WSHSY and CDR2 SAAADI. Between the trimmed V and J ends, which lost 5 bases and 0 bases, there was a span of 17 bases. CDR3: CASSPLQVQGSYEQYF. CDR3 in DNA: TGCGCCAGCAGTCCTTTACAGGTCCAAGGCTCCTACGAGCAGTACTTC.

The chain recombines TRBV5-6 with TRBJ1-4, with D perhaps matching TRBD1 (5 bases). The CDR3 runs to 15 residues. Trimming stripped 0 bases from V and 5 bases from J, with 11 bases between. Germline V gives CDR1 SGHDT, CDR2 YYEEEE. The CDR3 sequence: CASSLGGGGNEKLFF. Here the CDR3 DNA reads TGTGCCAGCAGCTTGGGGGGGGGTGGGAATGAAAAACTGTTTTTT.

The CDR3 nucleotides read TGTGCCAGCAGCTTAGAGACTAGCGGGACCTACTTC. It encodes CASSLETSGTYF. The V and J genes are TRBV13 and TRBJ2-7; 11 nucleotides match TRBD2. CDR3 length: 12 residues. The germline V gene encodes CDR1 PRHDT and CDR2 FYEKMQ (reference sequence). V shed 1 base, J shed 13 bases, and the junction held 3 bases outside the gene matches.

V gene TRBV9 combines with J gene TRBJ1-1; no reliable D call. Germline CDR1 reads SGDLS; CDR2 reads YYNGEE. V lost 4 bases and J lost 0, with 4 bases in between. The CDR3 has 12 residues. The CDR3 DNA sequence: TGTGCCAGCAGCCGTATGAACACTGAAGCTTTCTTT. Translation gives CASSRMNTEAFF.

V gene TRBV4-1 combines with J gene TRBJ2-7; 11 nucleotides agree with TRBD2. Germline lookup yields CDR1 MGHRA and CDR2 YSYEKL. J gave up 5 bases and V 3 bases, and 3 bases lay outside the gene matches. The CDR3 is 14 amino acids. CDR3 nucleotide sequence: TGCGCCAGCAGCCATCTAGCGGGGGGCGACGAGCAGTACTTC. Translated: CASSHLAGGDEQYF.

The rearrangement links TRBV6-1 to TRBJ1-5; the D is unclear. V shed 3 bases and J shed 0 bases, with 6 bases lying between them. CDR1 MNHNS and CDR2 SASEGT come from the germline V gene. The CDR3 extends over 14 amino acids. Written as DNA, the CDR3 is TGTGCCAGCAGTGAGGAGGATAGCAATCAGCCCCAGCATTTT. This codes for CASSEEDSNQPQHF.

V is TRBV15 and J is TRBJ1-1; TRBD1 aligns across 7 bases. Per the germline V gene, CDR1 is LNHNV and CDR2 is YYDKDF (reference sequence). Germline trimming cut 1 base from V and 5 bases from J; bases unmatched to any gene: 4. The CDR3 has 14 amino acids. CDR3 sequence reads: CATSRAEGATEAFF. The CDR3 DNA sequence: TGTGCCACCAGCAGAGCTGAGGGGGCAACTGAAGCTTTCTTT.

The chain has TRBV5-1 and TRBJ2-1, with D possibly TRBD2 on 6 matching bases. The CDR3 consists of 14 residues. Germline values: CDR1 SGHRS, CDR2 YFSETQ. Deletions cut 4 bases from V and 8 bases from J, with 16 bases between. The CDR3 DNA is TGCGCCAGCAGCACCCCCCAGGGCGGGGATGAGCAGTTCTTC. Residues: CASSTPQGGDEQFF.

This chain links TRBV5-1 with TRBJ2-2; 10 positions match TRBD1. Trimming at V came to 5 bases and at J to 1 base, leaving 5 bases not matched to a gene. Germline V gene sequence: CDR1 SGHRS, CDR2 YFSETQ. The CDR3 runs 16 residues. The CDR3 bases are TGCGCCAGCAGAAACCGGGACAGGGGGAACACCGGGGAGCTGTTTTTT. This gives the protein CASRNRDRGNTGELFF.

The chain couples TRBV19 to TRBJ2-5, with 10 bases lining up with TRBD1. This CDR3 is 15 amino acids long. The V segment lost 6 bases and the J segment 5 bases; nucleotides outside the gene matches: 9. Per the germline V gene, CDR1 is LNHDA and CDR2 is SQIVND (reference sequence). The CDR3 sequence is CASRRGTGESETQYF. CDR3 DNA: TGTGCCAGTAGGCGCGGGACAGGGGAATCGGAGACCCAGTACTTC. Based on the CDR3 plus reference TRBV19 and TRBJ2-5, the full variable domain is DGGITQSPKYLFRKEGQNVTLSCEQNLNHDAMYWYRQDPGQGLRLIYYSQIVNDFQKGDIAEGYSVSREKKESFPLTVTSAQKNPTAFYLCASRRGTGESETQYFGPGTRLLVL.

This chain connects TRBV6-1 to TRBJ2-7; 7 bases fit TRBD1. CDR1 MNHNS and CDR2 SASEGT come from the germline V gene. This CDR3 contains 15 residues. The V and J ends lost 4 bases and 4 bases, in that order; junction bases with no gene match: 10. CDR3 sequence (DNA): TGTGCCAGCAGTGCGCTCCGGGACAGCCCTTACGAGCAGTACTTC. Its protein product is CASSALRDSPYEQYF.

This clone occurred once. This chain connects TRBV19 to TRBJ1-1; D may be TRBD1 (6 bases). From germline, CDR1 is LNHDA and CDR2 SQIVND (reference sequence). V was cut by 6 bases and J by 0 bases, with 11 bases left in between. CDR3 size: 14 residues. CDR3 amino acids: CASRLGQMNTEAFF. The CDR3 coding sequence is TGTGCCAGTAGGCTAGGACAGATGAACACTGAAGCTTTCTTT.

The rearrangement uses TRBV4-1 and TRBJ2-7; D is ambiguous. The CDR3 contains 16 residues. The V gene lost 0 bases and the J gene lost 0 bases, with 12 bases spanning the gap. Per the germline V gene, CDR1 is MGHRA and CDR2 is YSYEKL. The DNA of the CDR3 is TGCGCCAGCAGCCAAGAATGGGCAGGAAGCTCCTACGAGCAGTACTTC. It encodes CASSQEWAGSSYEQYF.

This clone showed up just a few times. V gene TRBV10-3 combines with J gene TRBJ1-1; a weak D match, TRBD1 (5 bases). The CDR3 has 15 amino acids. Per germline, CDR1 ENHRY and CDR2 SYGVKD. The V end was cut by 3 bases, the J end by 4 bases, with 15 bases between. CDR3 bases: TGTGCCATCAGTGAATTTTTGGGGGGTGCCACTGAAGCTTTCTTT. Protein sequence: CAISEFLGGATEAFF.

This chain links TRBV6-6 with TRBJ2-1, with no clear D. V was cut by 2 bases and J by 9 bases, with 17 bases left in between. Germline CDR1 MNHNY, CDR2 SVGAGI (reference sequence). CDR3 length: 15 residues. The CDR3 sequence: CASSYTGSSAGEQFF. The CDR3 DNA is TGTGCCAGCAGTTACACCGGGTCTTCGGCCGGTGAGCAGTTCTTC.

The chain combines TRBV11-2 with TRBJ2-5; D is possibly TRBD2 (6 bases). The CDR3 loop spans 18 amino acids. Trimming cost V 5 bases and J 3 bases, with 25 bases left between them. The germline V gene encodes CDR1 SGHAT and CDR2 FQNNGV. The CDR3 DNA reads as TGTGCCAGCAGCCGGCGGACTATGGTTAATGCGTTGGAAGAGACCCAGTACTTC. It specifies CASSRRTMVNALEETQYF.